These T cell receptor beta chains were read from a single sample in a study of blood T cell repertoires in COVID-19. Method: immunoSEQ multiplex PCR; TCRdb's copy keeps in-frame clones and lacks some. The sample has fewer than 110,000 clones; around 90% are singletons. The sequenced sample consisted of peripheral blood. Source of these receptors: a woman in her sixties with acute or convalescent COVID-19. CDR3s include the opening cysteine and the closing phenylalanine or tryptophan.

J gene,V gene,CDR3 protein
TRBJ2-7,TRBV19,CASSIQPTIPYEQYF
TRBJ1-5,TRBV30,CAEGGGTGPQHF
TRBJ2-2,TRBV10-2,CASSGSSILRGTGELFF
TRBJ2-1,TRBV11-2,CASSLAGHYNEQFF
TRBJ2-1,TRBV6-5,CASRREGASYNEQFF
TRBJ1-2,TRBV28,CASRRQGAVGYTF
TRBJ1-1,TRBV6-5,CASRSQGTMNTEAFF
TRBJ1-1,TRBV19,CASRQAGEIRTEAFF
TRBJ1-2,TRBV7-9,CASSLAGSYGYTF
TRBJ1-3,TRBV2,CASSRDYSGNTIYF
TRBJ2-1,TRBV11-3,CASSETGIRNEQFF
TRBJ1-2,TRBV3-1/TRBV3-2,CASSQGTVQSIGYTF
TRBJ2-1,TRBV18,CASSPRQNEQFF
TRBJ2-3,TRBV5-5,CASSSGGRVYPDTQYF
TRBJ1-5,TRBV2,CASSEEGTDNQPQHF
TRBJ2-3,TRBV6-5,CASRGVAGWDTQYF
TRBJ1-2,TRBV2,CASSLTDLYGYTF
TRBJ1-1,TRBV24-1,CATSAAGTLTEAFF
TRBJ2-1,TRBV6-5,CASRPGPAAWEQFF
TRBJ1-2,TRBV2,CASSEPRGPANYGYTF
TRBJ2-1,TRBV28,CASLRGGRRGNEQFF
TRBJ2-4,TRBV27,CASSFGGPIAKNIQYF
TRBJ1-4,TRBV5-1,CASRTAGILNEKLFF
TRBJ1-2,TRBV6-6,CASSPPRTGGYTF
TRBJ1-4,TRBV5-8,CASSLVGQGREKLFF
TRBJ2-1,TRBV5-1,CASSLAGTYNEQFF
TRBJ1-1,TRBV30,CAWSVPGSGTEAFF
TRBJ2-2,TRBV3-1/TRBV3-2,CASSPPVSGRGPGELFF